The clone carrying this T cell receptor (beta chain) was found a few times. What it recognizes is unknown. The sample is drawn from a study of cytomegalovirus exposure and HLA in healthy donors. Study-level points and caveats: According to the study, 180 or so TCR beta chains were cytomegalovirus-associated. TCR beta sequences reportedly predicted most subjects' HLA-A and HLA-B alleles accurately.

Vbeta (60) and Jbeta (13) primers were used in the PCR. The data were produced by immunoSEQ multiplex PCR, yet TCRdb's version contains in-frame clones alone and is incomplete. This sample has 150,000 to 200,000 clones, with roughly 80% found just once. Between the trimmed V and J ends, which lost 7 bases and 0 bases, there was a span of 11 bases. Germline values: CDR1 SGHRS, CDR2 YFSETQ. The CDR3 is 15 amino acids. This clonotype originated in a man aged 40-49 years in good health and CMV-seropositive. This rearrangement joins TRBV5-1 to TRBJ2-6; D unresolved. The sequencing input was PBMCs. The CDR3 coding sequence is TGCGCCAGCGGCCAATACCCCTCTGGGGCCAACGTCCTGACTTTC. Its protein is CASGQYPSGANVLTF.